Presented here are 11 T cell receptor beta chains from one specimen sequenced in a study of blood T cell repertoires in COVID-19. The repertoire was sequenced with immunoSEQ multiplex PCR; TCRdb's copy has only in-frame clones and lacks some. The data hold approximately 270,000 clones, with 70% to 90% observed a single time. Sequenced sample: PBMCs or T cells enriched from blood (not recorded which). Every receptor here comes from a man aged 35 to 55 who had recovered from COVID-19.

This clone was observed once. The V and J genes are TRBV7-2 and TRBJ2-3; D gene ambiguous. This CDR3 is built from 14 residues. The germline V gene has CDR1 SGHTA and CDR2 FQGNSA. With 3 bases removed from V and 2 bases from J, the gap between germline ends came to 9 bases. CDR3: CASSLAADTDTQYF. The CDR3, as DNA: TGTGCCAGCAGCTTGGCCGCAGACACAGATACGCAGTATTTT.

The rearrangement joins TRBV18 to TRBJ1-6, with D unclear. Looked up from germline, CDR1 is KGHSH and CDR2 is LQKENI. V was cut by 1 base and J by 5 bases, with 12 bases left in between. The CDR3 runs to 16 residues. The CDR3 DNA reads as TGTGCCAGCTCACCACTTTCAGGCAGGAATAATTCACCCCTCCACTTT. Translation gives CASSPLSGRNNSPLHF.

In its sample, this clone was seen once. The DNA of the CDR3 is TGTGCCAGCAGCCCCCAGCAGGGTGGAAACACTGAAGCTTTCTTT. Translation: CASSPQQGGNTEAFF. J is TRBJ1-1 and V is TRBV9, with D perhaps TRBD1 (5 bases). Between the trimmed V and J ends, which lost 4 bases and 2 bases, there was a span of 15 bases. CDR1 is SGDLS, CDR2 YYNGEE, per germline. CDR3 length: 15 residues.

The chain links TRBV7-2 to TRBJ2-7; 15 nucleotides agree with TRBD2. Germline assignment: CDR1 SGHTA and CDR2 FQGNSA. CDR3 length: 16 residues. Trimming took 5 bases from V and 6 from J; bases not matched to a gene: 8. The CDR3 is CASSPGTSGGPAEQYF. The CDR3, as DNA: TGTGCCAGCAGCCCCGGGACTAGCGGGGGGCCCGCCGAGCAGTACTTC.

The chain links TRBV11-2 to TRBJ1-2; TRBD1 agrees at 7 bases. The CDR3 length is 13 residues. With V trimmed by 8 bases and J by 4 bases, 7 bases remained unmatched. The germline V gene has CDR1 SGHAT and CDR2 FQNNGV. CDR3 DNA: TGTGCCAGCGGGGGACAGCGGAGCTATGGCTACACCTTC. It translates to CASGGQRSYGYTF.

J is TRBJ2-7 and V is TRBV11-2, with D maybe TRBD1 (5 bases). The CDR3 loop spans 14 amino acids. CDR1 is SGHAT, CDR2 FQNNGV, per germline. V dropped 1 base and J dropped 3 bases, with 10 bases sitting between them. The CDR3 DNA sequence: TGTGCCAGCAGCTTAGTCGCGCAGGGCTACGAGCAGTACTTC. It codes for CASSLVAQGYEQYF.

J is TRBJ2-3 and V is TRBV12-3 or TRBV12-4; D call uncertain. The V end lost 5 bases, the J end lost 6 bases, and 9 bases lay between the germline ends. This CDR3 contains 12 residues. The CDR3 sequence is CASSMGPDTQYF. The DNA of the CDR3 is TGTGCCAGCAGTATGGGCCCGGATACGCAGTATTTT.

J is TRBJ2-5 and V is TRBV19; D might be TRBD2 (6 bases). The length of the CDR3 is 14 residues. The germline gives CDR1 LNHDA, CDR2 SQIVND (reference sequence). The V and J ends lost 2 bases and 6 bases respectively, with 13 bases between them. The CDR3 coding sequence is TGTGCCAGTAGTATATCGGGGGAAATGCAGACCCAGTACTTC. It translates to CASSISGEMQTQYF.

The V call is TRBV2, the J call TRBJ1-6; D is possibly TRBD1 (5 bases). The CDR3 length is 15 residues. Germline values: CDR1 SNHLY, CDR2 FYNNEI. The V end was cut by 7 bases, the J end by 7 bases, with 17 bases between. This chain's CDR3 is CASTGQGLGNSPLHF. The DNA of the CDR3 is TGTGCCAGCACGGGGCAGGGACTCGGCAATTCACCCCTCCACTTT. The entire variable domain, with the rest obtained from reference TRBV2 and TRBJ1-6, is as follows: EPEVTQTPSHQVTQMGQEVILRCVPISNHLYFYWYRQILGQKVEFLVSFYNNEISEKSEIFDDQFSVERPDGSNFTLKIRSTKLEDSAMYFCASTGQGLGNSPLHFGNGTRLTVT.

The V gene is TRBV5-5, the J gene TRBJ2-1; D may be TRBD1 (6 bases). V lost 7 bases and J lost 2, with 13 bases in between. There are 14 residues in the CDR3. Germline values: CDR1 SGHKS, CDR2 YYEKEE (reference sequence). The DNA for the CDR3 is TGTGCCAGCTTCCTGGCAGGGGCCTACAATGAGCAGTTCTTC. Translating gives CASFLAGAYNEQFF.

The gene calls are TRBV7-2 and TRBJ2-3, with D maybe TRBD1 (5 bases). Germline V gene data show CDR1 as SGHTA and CDR2 as FQGNSA. The CDR3 contains 18 residues. Deletions cut 0 bases from V and 6 bases from J, with 22 bases between. The CDR3 DNA reads TGTGCCAGCAGCTTAGCGCTAACGGCAGGGAATCGTATGGATACGCAGTATTTT. Its translation is CASSLALTAGNRMDTQYF.